A selection of T cell receptor beta chains follows, all from one sample in a study of spatial heterogeneity in lung cancer. TCRdb independently ran MiXCR on the 5' RACE reads; one entry per CDR3 protein. The sample contains approximately 25,000 distinct CDR3 sequences, 6% to 7.5% of which appear only once. Sequencing was performed on PBMCs, taken at surgery. These receptor sequences come from a male donor with early-stage non-small cell lung cancer. The CDR3 runs from the conserved cysteine through the conserved F or W. Fields, in order: V gene, clone size, D gene, J gene, CDR3 DNA, CDR3 protein. The D gene is left open where the match is weak. Size is omitted from some rows. Given values are once, few, many or a class for expanded clones.

v_call: TRBV7-2; clone_size: many; d_call: TRBD2; j_call: TRBJ2-5; cdr3_nt: TGTGCCAGCAGCTTAGGCAGCGGGGGAAAGACCCAGTACTTC; cdr3_aa: CASSLGSGGKTQYF
v_call: TRBV7-2; clone_size: .; d_call: TRBD2; j_call: TRBJ2-1; cdr3_nt: TGTGCCAGCAGCTTAAAAGGGACTAGAACCTACAATGAGCAGTTCTTC; cdr3_aa: CASSLKGTRTYNEQFF
v_call: TRBV5-1; clone_size: few; d_call: TRBD1; j_call: TRBJ2-5; cdr3_nt: TGCGCCAGCAGCTCCACAGGGGGCGTAGGGGAGACCCAGTACTTC; cdr3_aa: CASSSTGGVGETQYF
v_call: TRBV28; clone_size: many; d_call: .; j_call: TRBJ2-4; cdr3_nt: TGTGCCAGCAGTCCGTCGGGGGTAAAAAACATTCAGTACTTC; cdr3_aa: CASSPSGVKNIQYF
v_call: TRBV6-2/TRBV6-3; clone_size: many; d_call: .; j_call: TRBJ2-2; cdr3_nt: TGTGCCAGCAGCCAACAGGGTTTGGACACCGGGGAGCTGTTTTTT; cdr3_aa: CASSQQGLDTGELFF
v_call: TRBV6-6; clone_size: many; d_call: .; j_call: TRBJ1-2; cdr3_nt: TGTGCCAGCAGTTACTCGCGGGTCAGAGGGGGCTACACCTTC; cdr3_aa: CASSYSRVRGGYTF
v_call: TRBV20-1; clone_size: many; d_call: .; j_call: TRBJ1-2; cdr3_nt: TGCAGTGCTAGAACAGTCTATGGCTACACCTTC; cdr3_aa: CSARTVYGYTF
v_call: TRBV6-6; clone_size: few; d_call: TRBD1; j_call: TRBJ2-5; cdr3_nt: TGTGCCAGCCGCCGGGACAGCCGAGAGACCCAGTACTTC; cdr3_aa: CASRRDSRETQYF
v_call: TRBV29-1; clone_size: many; d_call: .; j_call: TRBJ2-3; cdr3_nt: TGCAGCGTTGAAAGTGCTACACTCAGCACAGATACGCAGTATTTT; cdr3_aa: CSVESATLSTDTQYF
v_call: TRBV2; clone_size: .; d_call: TRBD1; j_call: TRBJ1-2; cdr3_nt: TGTGCCAGCAAACCTCCGGGACAGGGGGCGATTGGCTACACCTTC; cdr3_aa: CASKPPGQGAIGYTF
v_call: TRBV28; clone_size: few; d_call: .; j_call: TRBJ1-2; cdr3_nt: TGTGCCAGCAGTCCTGTCTATGGCTACACCTTC; cdr3_aa: CASSPVYGYTF
v_call: TRBV5-1; clone_size: few; d_call: TRBD2; j_call: TRBJ2-5; cdr3_nt: TGCGCCAGCAGCCCCTGGGTAGCGGGAGGAGAGACCCAGTACTTC; cdr3_aa: CASSPWVAGGETQYF
v_call: TRBV6-2/TRBV6-3; clone_size: few; d_call: TRBD2; j_call: TRBJ2-3; cdr3_nt: TGTGCCAGCAGTCCTAGCGGGAGAAGCACAGATACGCAGTATTTT; cdr3_aa: CASSPSGRSTDTQYF
v_call: TRBV29-1; clone_size: many; d_call: .; j_call: TRBJ2-2; cdr3_nt: TGCAGCGTTGCCCCCAGGGTTGGCGGGGAGCTGTTTTTT; cdr3_aa: CSVAPRVGGELFF
v_call: TRBV3-1; clone_size: .; d_call: TRBD2; j_call: TRBJ2-2; cdr3_nt: TGTGCCAGCAGGCGGACTAGCGGGATCACCGGGGAGCTGTTTTTT; cdr3_aa: CASRRTSGITGELFF
v_call: TRBV28; clone_size: many; d_call: TRBD2; j_call: TRBJ2-3; cdr3_nt: TGTGCCAGCAGTTTAAACCCCTTGAGCGGGGGGGCGGTTAGAGATACGCAGTATTTT; cdr3_aa: CASSLNPLSGGAVRDTQYF
v_call: TRBV3-1; clone_size: medium-sized; d_call: .; j_call: TRBJ2-3; cdr3_nt: TGTGCCAGCAGGGCAAGGGGGGCCACAGATACGCAGTATTTT; cdr3_aa: CASRARGATDTQYF
v_call: TRBV29-1; clone_size: many; d_call: TRBD1; j_call: TRBJ1-2; cdr3_nt: TGCAGCGTGGACAGGTTATCGAACTATGGCTACACCTTC; cdr3_aa: CSVDRLSNYGYTF
v_call: TRBV25-1; clone_size: .; d_call: TRBD1; j_call: TRBJ2-5; cdr3_nt: TGTGCCAGCAGTGCAGCGAACAGGGGTATGGAGACCCAGTACTTC; cdr3_aa: CASSAANRGMETQYF
v_call: TRBV24-1; clone_size: many; d_call: .; j_call: TRBJ1-2; cdr3_nt: TGTGCCACCAGTGACGTACCGGGGGCCGGAGGCTACACCTTC; cdr3_aa: CATSDVPGAGGYTF
v_call: TRBV4-1; clone_size: .; d_call: TRBD1; j_call: TRBJ1-6; cdr3_nt: TGCGCCAGCAGCCTCCGGGACAGGAATAATTCACCCCTCCACTTT; cdr3_aa: CASSLRDRNNSPLHF
v_call: TRBV6-5; clone_size: .; d_call: .; j_call: TRBJ1-1; cdr3_nt: TGTGCCAGCAGCTCTTGGTTGCCGGGAGCCACTGAAGCTTTCTTT; cdr3_aa: CASSSWLPGATEAFF
v_call: TRBV12-3/TRBV12-4; clone_size: many; d_call: TRBD1; j_call: TRBJ1-1; cdr3_nt: TGTGCCAGCAGTTCCTCCCGGACAGGGTACACTGAAGCTTTCTTT; cdr3_aa: CASSSSRTGYTEAFF
v_call: TRBV11-2; clone_size: few; d_call: TRBD2; j_call: TRBJ2-1; cdr3_nt: TGTGCCAGCAGCCCTCGAAATAGCGGGAGTACCAATGAGCAGTTCTTC; cdr3_aa: CASSPRNSGSTNEQFF
v_call: TRBV7-9; clone_size: many; d_call: TRBD1; j_call: TRBJ1-1; cdr3_nt: TGTGCCAGCAGCCTGACAGGGCAGAACACTGAAGCTTTCTTT; cdr3_aa: CASSLTGQNTEAFF
v_call: TRBV5-1; clone_size: many; d_call: .; j_call: TRBJ1-1; cdr3_nt: TGCGCCAGCAGCCCGGACATAGACACTGAAGCTTTCTTT; cdr3_aa: CASSPDIDTEAFF
v_call: TRBV12-3/TRBV12-4; clone_size: many; d_call: .; j_call: TRBJ2-1; cdr3_nt: TGTGCCAGCAGTTTAGGAAGGAGGGGACGGTTCTTC; cdr3_aa: CASSLGRRGRFF
v_call: TRBV14; clone_size: many; d_call: TRBD1; j_call: TRBJ1-6; cdr3_nt: TGTGCCAGCAGCCGTTGGGACAGCCGAAATTCACCCCTCCACTTT; cdr3_aa: CASSRWDSRNSPLHF
v_call: TRBV5-1; clone_size: many; d_call: TRBD2; j_call: TRBJ2-5; cdr3_nt: TGCGCCAGCAGCTCCGCACTAGCGGGGAGAGAGACCCAGTACTTC; cdr3_aa: CASSSALAGRETQYF
v_call: TRBV5-1; clone_size: .; d_call: .; j_call: TRBJ2-3; cdr3_nt: TGCGCCAGCAGCTTGGTTGGCCAACTCCCAGATACGCAGTATTTT; cdr3_aa: CASSLVGQLPDTQYF
v_call: TRBV3-1; clone_size: many; d_call: .; j_call: TRBJ1-2; cdr3_nt: TGTGCCAGCAGCCAAGTCCGGGCCTCCCTTCCCACCTTC; cdr3_aa: CASSQVRASLPTF
v_call: TRBV7-3; clone_size: .; d_call: TRBD2; j_call: TRBJ2-1; cdr3_nt: TGTGCCAGCAGCCCCGGACTAGCGGGGCCTGGGGGTGAGCAGTTCTTC; cdr3_aa: CASSPGLAGPGGEQFF
v_call: TRBV20-1; clone_size: many; d_call: .; j_call: TRBJ2-3; cdr3_nt: TGCAGTGCTGCCTCGCGGGTGAGCACAGATACGCAGTATTTT; cdr3_aa: CSAASRVSTDTQYF
v_call: TRBV19; clone_size: few; d_call: .; j_call: TRBJ2-1; cdr3_nt: TGTGCCAGTAGTATAGGGAATAACAATGAGCAGTTCTTC; cdr3_aa: CASSIGNNNEQFF
v_call: TRBV7-9; clone_size: many; d_call: .; j_call: TRBJ1-5; cdr3_nt: TGTGCCAGCAGCTTCGGGGCACCTAATCAGCCCCAGCATTTT; cdr3_aa: CASSFGAPNQPQHF
v_call: TRBV5-5; clone_size: few; d_call: .; j_call: TRBJ1-5; cdr3_nt: TGTGCCAGCAGCTTTTCGGGGGACATCAGTAGGGCCCAGCATTTT; cdr3_aa: CASSFSGDISRAQHF
v_call: TRBV20-1; clone_size: many; d_call: .; j_call: TRBJ2-2; cdr3_nt: TGCAGTGCTAGAGTCCCCGGAGCCGGGGAGCTGTTTTTT; cdr3_aa: CSARVPGAGELFF
v_call: TRBV12-3/TRBV12-4; clone_size: few; d_call: .; j_call: TRBJ2-1; cdr3_nt: TGTGCCAGCAGTTTAGGGGACTCCTACAATGAGCAGTTCTTC; cdr3_aa: CASSLGDSYNEQFF
v_call: TRBV7-2; clone_size: few; d_call: .; j_call: TRBJ2-5; cdr3_nt: TGTGCCAGCAGCTCGGACAGTGTAAAAGAGACCCAGTACTTC; cdr3_aa: CASSSDSVKETQYF
v_call: TRBV5-1; clone_size: .; d_call: .; j_call: TRBJ2-2; cdr3_nt: TGCGCCAGCAGCCGCCCGGAAAACACCGGGGAGCTGTTTTTT; cdr3_aa: CASSRPENTGELFF
v_call: TRBV14; clone_size: .; d_call: TRBD1; j_call: TRBJ1-2; cdr3_nt: TGTGCCAGCAGCCCAAACAGGGGGCGAATGAGCTATGGCTACACCTTC; cdr3_aa: CASSPNRGRMSYGYTF
v_call: TRBV12-3/TRBV12-4; clone_size: few; d_call: TRBD1; j_call: TRBJ1-1; cdr3_nt: TGTGCCAGCAGGCCCGGGACAGGGGGCCGCCTGTACACTGAAGCTTTCTTT; cdr3_aa: CASRPGTGGRLYTEAFF
v_call: TRBV20-1; clone_size: .; d_call: .; j_call: TRBJ2-7; cdr3_nt: TGCAGTGCTAGTAGGTCCTACGAGCAGTACTTC; cdr3_aa: CSASRSYEQYF
v_call: TRBV15; clone_size: many; d_call: .; j_call: TRBJ2-5; cdr3_nt: TGTGCCACCAGCACACCAGCGGAAGGGCAAGAGACCCAGTACTTC; cdr3_aa: CATSTPAEGQETQYF
v_call: TRBV6-1; clone_size: few; d_call: .; j_call: TRBJ1-2; cdr3_nt: TGTGCCAGCACCTCAGGGTGGGGAATGGGCTACACCTTC; cdr3_aa: CASTSGWGMGYTF
v_call: TRBV20-1; clone_size: few; d_call: .; j_call: TRBJ2-3; cdr3_nt: TGCAGTGCTAGAGAAGGGACTTCCCCAGATACGCAGTATTTT; cdr3_aa: CSAREGTSPDTQYF
v_call: TRBV12-3/TRBV12-4; clone_size: .; d_call: .; j_call: TRBJ1-1; cdr3_nt: TGTGCCAGCGGGGCCCGACAGATTACTGAAGCTTTCTTT; cdr3_aa: CASGARQITEAFF
v_call: TRBV10-3; clone_size: once; d_call: .; j_call: TRBJ1-1; cdr3_nt: TGTGCCATCAGTGAGACAGGAATGAACACTGAAGCTTTCTTT; cdr3_aa: CAISETGMNTEAFF
v_call: TRBV5-1; clone_size: few; d_call: .; j_call: TRBJ2-3; cdr3_nt: TGCGCCAGCAGCTTGCAGAAGGCCGTCACAGATACGCAGTATTTT; cdr3_aa: CASSLQKAVTDTQYF
v_call: TRBV7-9; clone_size: many; d_call: TRBD1; j_call: TRBJ2-5; cdr3_nt: TGTGCCAGCAGCCCGGGGACAGGGGTAATGAAGACCCAGTACTTC; cdr3_aa: CASSPGTGVMKTQYF